A selection of T cell receptor beta chains follows, all from one sample in a study of blood T cell repertoires in COVID-19. Repertoires were generated with immunoSEQ multiplex PCR, while TCRdb's copy carries only in-frame clones and drops some. The sample has 130,000 or so clones; 84% are singletons. Sequencing used peripheral blood. These receptors came from a man aged 30 to 45 with COVID-19, enrolled during active disease. The CDR3 runs from the conserved cysteine through the conserved F or W. D genes are given only for firm matches. The size of a clone is reported for some rows only, either as once, few or many, or as a class for expanded clones.

j_gene,d_gene,v_gene,abundance,CDR3nt,CDR3aa
TRBJ1-5,NA,TRBV5-8,NA,TGTGCCAGCAGCTTGGTGGGGCCCAATCAGCCCCAGCATTTT,CASSLVGPNQPQHF
TRBJ2-6,NA,TRBV28,few,TGTGCCAGCGCTGGAGCTGGGGCCAACGTCCTGACTTTC,CASAGAGANVLTF
TRBJ2-7,NA,TRBV10-1,NA,TGCGCCAGCAGTGATTCGGTCTACGAGCAGTACTTC,CASSDSVYEQYF
TRBJ2-1,TRBD2,TRBV24-1,NA,TGTGCCACCAGTCGGAGCGGGAGTGTTTACAATGAGCAGTTCTTC,CATSRSGSVYNEQFF
TRBJ2-7,NA,TRBV19,NA,TGTGCCAGTAGCGGGGATTCCTACGAGCAGTACTTC,CASSGDSYEQYF
TRBJ2-3,TRBD2,TRBV6-1,NA,TGTGCCAGCAGTGAATCAATAGCGGGAGGGCGTGGAGATACGCAGTATTTT,CASSESIAGGRGDTQYF
TRBJ2-7,TRBD1,TRBV5-6,NA,TGTGCCAGCAGCTTACAGGGGAGAACCTACGAGCAGTACTTC,CASSLQGRTYEQYF
TRBJ2-1,TRBD2,TRBV7-2,NA,TGTGCCAGCAGCCCCCCGAGCGGGAGCCACAATGAGCAGTTCTTC,CASSPPSGSHNEQFF
TRBJ1-1,NA,TRBV7-8,NA,TGTGCCAGCAGCATCGGGACATCGAAAACTGAAGCTTTCTTT,CASSIGTSKTEAFF
TRBJ2-1,TRBD2,TRBV2,NA,TGTGCCAGCAGACTTAGGACAGCGAGGCTTCTAGCGGGACCCAATGAGCAGTTCTTC,CASRLRTARLLAGPNEQFF
TRBJ1-4,NA,TRBV27,NA,TGTGCCAGCAGTTTATTGAGGGCCGCAACTAATGAAAAACTGTTTTTT,CASSLLRAATNEKLFF
TRBJ2-6,TRBD1,TRBV11-2,NA,TGTGCCAGCAGCTCAGGGGGTTCCGGGGCCAACGTCCTGACTTTC,CASSSGGSGANVLTF
TRBJ2-4,TRBD2,TRBV5-1,once,TGCGCCAGCCGCCTTGGGACTAGCGCCAAAAACATTCAGTACTTC,CASRLGTSAKNIQYF
TRBJ2-1,TRBD2,TRBV2,NA,TGTGCCAGCAGGCTAGCGGGAGGGCCTCTCAATGAGCAGTTCTTC,CASRLAGGPLNEQFF
TRBJ1-1,NA,TRBV27,NA,TGTGCCAGCAGTCCGGGGGAGGAAACTGAAGCTTTCTTT,CASSPGEETEAFF
TRBJ1-1,NA,TRBV6-2/TRBV6-3,NA,TGTGCCAGCAGTTCGAGGCCGTACCCTGAAGCTTTCTTT,CASSSRPYPEAFF
TRBJ1-1,NA,TRBV6-5,NA,TGTGCCAGCAGTTACTCCCAGGGGCCGGGAACTGAAGCTTTCTTT,CASSYSQGPGTEAFF
TRBJ1-5,TRBD1,TRBV28,NA,TGTGCCAGCAGTTCCAAGGGGGCCATTCAGCCCCAGCATTTT,CASSSKGAIQPQHF
TRBJ2-1,TRBD2,TRBV19,NA,TGTGCCAGTAGTATCAACGGACCTAGCGGCTCCTACAATGAGCAGTTCTTC,CASSINGPSGSYNEQFF
TRBJ2-7,NA,TRBV14,NA,TGTGCCAGCAGCACCCGAGTCCCCTACGAGCAGTACTTC,CASSTRVPYEQYF
TRBJ2-2,TRBD2,TRBV6-5,NA,TGTGCCAGCAGAGCGTCAGCGGGAGCCACCGGGGAGCTGTTTTTT,CASRASAGATGELFF
TRBJ2-1,TRBD2,TRBV24-1,once,TGTGCCACCAGTGATGATAGCGGGAGTAGCTACAATGAGCAGTTCTTC,CATSDDSGSSYNEQFF
TRBJ2-5,NA,TRBV13,NA,TGTGCCAGCAGCTCCGGACAGAGCAAGACCCAGTACTTC,CASSSGQSKTQYF
TRBJ2-7,TRBD2,TRBV29-1,once,TGCAGCGTTGACGCGGGGGGTCCGGTCGAGCAGTACTTC,CSVDAGGPVEQYF
TRBJ1-4,TRBD1,TRBV7-8,NA,TGTGCCAGCAGCCTGCGACAGGGTTTTGAAAAACTGTTTTTT,CASSLRQGFEKLFF
TRBJ1-2,NA,TRBV28,NA,TGTGCCAGCTCCACCGCAGGGGCTAAAACTAACTATGGCTACACCTTC,CASSTAGAKTNYGYTF
TRBJ2-3,TRBD2,TRBV29-1,NA,TGCAGCGTTGGGCGAAAGGTAGCGGGCCTCACAGATACGCAGTATTTT,CSVGRKVAGLTDTQYF
TRBJ1-6,NA,TRBV28,NA,TGTGCCAGCGGAGCCAACTCACCCCTCCACTTT,CASGANSPLHF
TRBJ1-1,TRBD1,TRBV6-2/TRBV6-3,NA,TGTGCCAGCAGCCGTGGGCTGACAGGGGCTGAGGCTTTCTTT,CASSRGLTGAEAFF
TRBJ2-2,NA,TRBV7-8,NA,TGTGCCAGCAGCTTAGGGCAGGGGAGGGACACCGGGGAGCTGTTTTTT,CASSLGQGRDTGELFF
TRBJ2-1,NA,TRBV24-1,NA,TGTGCCACCAGTGCCGGGACAGGCGGGAGTAACAATGAGCAGTTCTTC,CATSAGTGGSNNEQFF
TRBJ2-3,NA,TRBV5-1,once,TGCGCCAGCAGCGGCTATTTCAGGGGAAGCACAGATACGCAGTATTTT,CASSGYFRGSTDTQYF
TRBJ2-1,NA,TRBV7-2,NA,TGTGCCAGCAGCCTTACTAGCAGCTCCTACAATGAGCAGTTCTTC,CASSLTSSSYNEQFF
TRBJ2-1,TRBD2,TRBV2,NA,TGTGCCAGCAGCCCACTCGGGGGCGGGAGGAGTAATGAGCAGTTCTTC,CASSPLGGGRSNEQFF
TRBJ2-7,TRBD2,TRBV7-8,NA,TGTGCCAGCAGCACGACGATCGGGACTAGCGGTGGCGAGCAGTACTTC,CASSTTIGTSGGEQYF
TRBJ2-7,NA,TRBV7-9,NA,TGTGCCAGCCAGGGAGGATCGGCGGAGAAGCAGTACTTC,CASQGGSAEKQYF
TRBJ2-5,NA,TRBV21-1,once,TGTGCCAGCAGCAACCGGACAGTACAAGAGACCCAGTACTTC,CASSNRTVQETQYF
TRBJ2-5,TRBD2,TRBV3-1/TRBV3-2,NA,TGTGCCAGCAGCCAAGAAGTGGGGGAGGGCAGGGAGACCCAGTACTTC,CASSQEVGEGRETQYF